This T cell receptor (beta chain) was obtained from a study of T cell repertoires in cytomegalovirus infection. Study background: An indication of both CMV infection and matching HLA type came from public TCR beta signatures. General study results and limits: HLA-C-restricted TCR beta clonotypes specific for CMV led the ex vivo response. Totalled public TCR beta family frequency picked out people who carried CMV plus the relevant HLA.

Germline CDR1 SGHTA, CDR2 FQGNSA. The CDR3 extends over 14 amino acids. Trimming stripped 6 bases from V and 1 base from J, with 12 bases between. This clonotype was detected ten times or more. Its antigen is undetermined. TCRdb recomputed calls from the reads with MiXCR, one row per CDR3 protein. The data hold roughly 280,000 distinct CDR3 sequences, with approximately 9.2% observed a single time. This receptor was identified in a human donor in good health (CMV status not recorded). Some clones in this sample may be carry-over from other donors' samples. What was sequenced was PBMCs. The chain couples TRBV7-2 to TRBJ1-1; D is perhaps TRBD1 (6 bases). For the CDR3, the DNA is TGTGCCAGCAGGCGGATACAGGGGAACACTGAAGCTTTCTTT. This encodes CASRRIQGNTEAFF.